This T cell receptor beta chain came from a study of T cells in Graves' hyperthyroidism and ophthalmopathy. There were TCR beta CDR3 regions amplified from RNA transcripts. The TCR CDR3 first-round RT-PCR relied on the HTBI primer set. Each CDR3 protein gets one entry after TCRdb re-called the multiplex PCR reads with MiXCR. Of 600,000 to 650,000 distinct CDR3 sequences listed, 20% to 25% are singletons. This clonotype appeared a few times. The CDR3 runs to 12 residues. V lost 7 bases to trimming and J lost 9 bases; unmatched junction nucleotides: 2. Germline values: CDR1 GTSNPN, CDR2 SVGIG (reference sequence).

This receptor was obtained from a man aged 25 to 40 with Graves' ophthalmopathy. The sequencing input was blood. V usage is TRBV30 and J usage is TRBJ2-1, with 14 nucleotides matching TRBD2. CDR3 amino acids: CALGLAGVEQFF. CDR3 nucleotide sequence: TGTGCCTTGGGACTAGCGGGAGTTGAGCAGTTCTTC.